The rows below give T cell receptor beta chains drawn from one sample of a study of beta chain features in type 1 diabetes. Here immunoSEQ multiplex PCR was the method, and the copy in TCRdb shows in-frame clones only, minus some. This table has fewer than 70,000 clones, about 64% appearing once. The sample comprised stem cell memory CD4+ T cells from blood. These receptors all come from a woman in her thirties with type 1 diabetes. Both conserved end residues are part of each CDR3. Fields, in order: clone size, V gene, D gene, J gene, CDR3 protein, CDR3 DNA. The D gene is left open where the match is weak. Size is omitted from some rows. Given values are once, few, many or a class for expanded clones.

>few|TRBV30|.|TRBJ1-1
CAWSVRENTEAFF
TGTGCCTGGAGTGTACGGGAGAACACTGAAGCTTTCTTT
>.|TRBV18|TRBD2|TRBJ2-2
CASSSIQLAGVPGELFF
TGTGCCAGCTCAAGTATACAACTAGCGGGAGTGCCCGGGGAGCTGTTTTTT
>.|TRBV30|.|TRBJ1-3
CAWSGNSGNSGNTIYF
TGTGCCTGGAGCGGAAATTCAGGGAACTCTGGAAACACCATATATTTT
>.|TRBV28|TRBD2|TRBJ2-1
CSGGGYNEQFF
TGTTCCGGGGGAGGGTACAATGAGCAGTTCTTC
>.|TRBV5-1|TRBD2|TRBJ2-1
CASSLQAGGFNEQFF
TGCGCCAGCAGCTTACAAGCGGGAGGGTTCAATGAGCAGTTCTTC
>.|TRBV6-5|TRBD1|TRBJ2-7
CASSYRGGWNEQYF
TGTGCCAGCAGTTACAGAGGGGGCTGGAACGAGCAGTACTTC
>.|TRBV11-3|.|TRBJ2-5
CASSTGIQETQYF
TGTGCCAGCAGCACCGGGATCCAAGAGACCCAGTACTTC
>.|TRBV25-1|.|TRBJ2-1
CASSGSVGEQFF
TGTGCCAGCAGCGGGTCGGTGGGTGAGCAGTTCTTC
>.|TRBV19|.|TRBJ1-2
CASRRPGDYGYTF
TGTGCCAGTAGAAGGCCCGGGGACTATGGCTACACCTTC
>.|TRBV7-2|.|TRBJ1-5
CASSFLTDSNQPQHF
TGTGCCAGCAGCTTTCTGACAGATAGCAATCAGCCCCAGCATTTT
>.|TRBV18|.|TRBJ1-1
CASSPLTTVSTEAFF
TGTGCCAGCTCACCGCTGACGACAGTTTCGACTGAAGCTTTCTTT